This record concerns one TCR beta chain sequence. Genomic DNA per cell subset filled all wells of several immunoSEQ plates. Measured with immunoSEQ multiplex PCR; TCRdb has only the in-frame clones, and not every one. This repertoire shows about 2 million clones, 85% to 95% found once; its top ten account for 0.1% to 0.15%. These data originate in a study of shared clonotypes between healthy human individuals. Across the whole study: CD4 naive cells filled three plates per donor, CD4 memory three, CD8 naive two and CD8 memory one.

This clonotype originated in a man aged 18 to 29 in good health. The sample consisted of naive CD4+ T cells sorted from blood. The sample's subset: CD45RA+ positively selected.

CDR3 DNA sequence: TGTGCCAGCAGTGGGGTTGGGAACACTGAAGCTTTCTTT. Residues: CASSGVGNTEAFF. The chain joins TRBV2 to TRBJ1-1; D call uncertain. V lost 4 bases and J 1 base, leaving 7 bases between the germline ends. Germline V gives CDR1 SNHLY, CDR2 FYNNEI. The CDR3 loop spans 13 amino acids.